A selection of T cell receptor beta chains follows, all from one sample in a study of blood T cell repertoires in COVID-19. Assay: immunoSEQ multiplex PCR; the TCRdb copy retains only in-frame clones and omits some. This table holds nearly 50,000 clones, about nine tenths found once. Sequencing was carried out using peripheral blood. The receptors come from an elderly woman with COVID-19, enrolled during active disease. CDR3s include the opening cysteine and the closing phenylalanine or tryptophan. The D gene is left open where the match is weak. Clone size appears in some rows only: once, few, many, or a class for an expanded clone.

abundance	v_gene	j_gene	d_gene	CDR3aa	CDR3nt
few	TRBV5-1	TRBJ1-2	TRBD1	CASSKTGQENNYGYTF	TGCGCCAGCAGCAAAACGGGACAGGAAAATAACTATGGCTACACCTTC
once	TRBV19	TRBJ2-1	TRBD2	CASSQGTSGRYEQFF	TGTGCCAGCTCTCAAGGGACTAGCGGGAGATATGAGCAGTTCTTC
once	TRBV18	TRBJ1-3	-	CASSPREATGNTIYF	TGTGCCAGCTCACCACGGGAGGCAACAGGAAACACCATATATTTT
-	TRBV25-1	TRBJ2-4	TRBD1	CASSDPGQGVNIQYF	TGTGCCAGCAGTGACCCCGGACAGGGGGTGAACATTCAGTACTTC
once	TRBV6-5	TRBJ2-2	TRBD2	CASSLGLAVNTGELFF	TGTGCCAGCAGTTTGGGGCTAGCGGTTAACACCGGGGAGCTGTTTTTT
-	TRBV7-9	TRBJ1-1	TRBD1	CASSLYRDRGTEAFF	TGTGCCAGCAGCTTATACCGGGACAGGGGCACTGAAGCTTTCTTT
-	TRBV29-1	TRBJ2-1	-	CSVGLRALSDEQFF	TGCAGCGTCGGACTCCGAGCCCTATCGGATGAGCAGTTCTTC
-	TRBV19	TRBJ1-1	-	CASSIGGGITEAFF	TGTGCCAGTAGTATCGGGGGGGGGATTACTGAAGCTTTCTTT
-	TRBV2	TRBJ1-2	-	CASSAGFNYGYTF	TGTGCCAGCAGTGCGGGGTTTAACTATGGCTACACCTTC
-	TRBV5-1	TRBJ2-3	TRBD1	CASEGALSDTQYF	TGCGCCAGCGAGGGGGCCCTCTCCGATACGCAGTATTTT
-	TRBV18	TRBJ1-3	-	CASSSSAAGNTIYF	TGTGCCAGCTCATCTTCTGCGGCGGGAAACACCATATATTTT
-	TRBV3-1/TRBV3-2	TRBJ2-7	-	CASSQQVPYEQYF	TGTGCCAGCAGCCAACAGGTCCCCTACGAGCAGTACTTC
medium-sized	TRBV7-9	TRBJ1-2	-	CASSPAEGYTF	TGTGCCAGCAGCCCCGCGGAGGGCTACACCTTC
-	TRBV6-4	TRBJ1-1	-	CASSLGAMDTEAFF	TGTGCCAGCAGCCTGGGGGCAATGGACACTGAAGCTTTCTTT
few	TRBV5-1	TRBJ1-5	-	CASSLGGYSNQPQHF	TGCGCCAGCAGCTTGGGAGGGTATAGCAATCAGCCCCAGCATTTT
-	TRBV6-1	TRBJ1-2	-	CASSEALGTNYGYTF	TGTGCCAGCAGTGAGGCCTTAGGGACAAACTATGGCTACACCTTC
-	TRBV30	TRBJ1-5	-	CAWSRQSNQPQHF	TGTGCCTGGAGCCGACAGAGCAATCAGCCCCAGCATTTT
-	TRBV18	TRBJ1-6	TRBD1	CASSRDRDNSPLHF	TGTGCCAGCTCACGGGACAGAGATAATTCACCCCTCCACTTT
once	TRBV7-9	TRBJ2-7	TRBD1	CASSPQLTGPPYEQYF	TGTGCCAGCAGTCCCCAATTGACAGGGCCCCCCTACGAGCAGTACTTC
-	TRBV11-2	TRBJ2-1	TRBD2	CASSLMLAGDNEQFF	TGTGCCAGCAGCTTAATGCTAGCGGGAGACAATGAGCAGTTCTTC
-	TRBV5-8	TRBJ2-7	-	CASSIRTVTGQYF	TGTGCCAGCAGCATACGGACAGTTACGGGGCAGTACTTC
-	TRBV18	TRBJ2-7	TRBD1	CASSPTDRGTYEQYF	TGTGCCAGCTCACCAACGGACAGGGGAACCTACGAGCAGTACTTC
-	TRBV7-2	TRBJ1-5	TRBD1	CASSLRDSRNQPQHF	TGTGCCAGCAGCTTAAGGGACAGCCGGAATCAGCCCCAGCATTTT
-	TRBV6-5	TRBJ1-1	-	CASRAYGTNTEAFF	TGTGCCAGCAGGGCCTACGGGACAAATACAGAAGCTTTCTTT
-	TRBV15	TRBJ2-7	-	CATSRGQMNSYEQYF	TGTGCCACCAGCAGAGGGCAGATGAACTCCTACGAGCAGTACTTC
-	TRBV27	TRBJ2-5	-	CASSLFRETGIGETQYF	TGTGCCAGCAGTTTATTTAGGGAAACAGGGATCGGAGAGACCCAGTACTTC
-	TRBV18	TRBJ1-1	TRBD1	CASSPPPGGRTEAFF	TGTGCCAGCTCACCACCGCCAGGGGGCAGAACTGAAGCTTTCTTT
-	TRBV5-1	TRBJ1-6	-	CASSLAGWGPLHF	TGCGCCAGCAGCTTGGCAGGGTGGGGACCCCTCCACTTT
-	TRBV18	TRBJ1-4	TRBD1	CASSSGQGNEKLFF	TGTGCCAGCTCCTCGGGACAGGGGAATGAAAAACTGTTTTTT
-	TRBV9	TRBJ1-2	TRBD1	CASSETGTNYGYTF	TGTGCCAGCAGCGAGACAGGGACCAACTATGGCTACACCTTC
-	TRBV27	TRBJ2-5	TRBD2	CASSPKTRTSGGQETQYF	TGTGCCAGCAGTCCAAAAACCCGGACTAGCGGGGGACAAGAGACCCAGTACTTC
-	TRBV28	TRBJ2-7	TRBD2	CASTNPGGSYEQYF	TGTGCCAGCACTAATCCGGGAGGCTCCTACGAGCAGTACTTC